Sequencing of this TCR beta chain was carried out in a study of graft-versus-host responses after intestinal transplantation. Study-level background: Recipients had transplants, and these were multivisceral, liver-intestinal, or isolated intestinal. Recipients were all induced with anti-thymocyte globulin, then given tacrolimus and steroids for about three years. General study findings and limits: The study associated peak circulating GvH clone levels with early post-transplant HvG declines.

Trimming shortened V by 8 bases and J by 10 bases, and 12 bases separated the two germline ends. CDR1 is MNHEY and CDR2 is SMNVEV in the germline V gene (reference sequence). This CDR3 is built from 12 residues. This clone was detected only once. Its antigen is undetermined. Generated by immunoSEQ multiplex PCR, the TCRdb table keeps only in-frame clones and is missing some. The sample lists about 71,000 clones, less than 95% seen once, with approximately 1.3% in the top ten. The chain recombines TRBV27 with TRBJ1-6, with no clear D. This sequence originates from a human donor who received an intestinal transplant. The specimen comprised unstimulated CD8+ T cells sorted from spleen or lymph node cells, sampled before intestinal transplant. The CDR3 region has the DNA TGTGCCAGCGCCGACTTCGACTCACCCCTCCACTTT. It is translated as CASADFDSPLHF.